This TCR beta chain comes out of a study of blood T cell repertoires in COVID-19. About the study: Material from acute and convalescent COVID-19 was sourced from the United States, Italy and Spain.

A few counts support this clone. Trimming removed 6 bases from V and 9 bases from J, with 18 bases in between. CDR1 is LNHDA, CDR2 SQIVND, per germline (reference sequence). The CDR3 runs 14 residues. The assay was immunoSEQ multiplex PCR, and TCRdb's table has in-frame clones only and misses some. The sample shows some 52,000 clones, 85% to 90% of them seen only once. The source is a man in his sixties or seventies with acute or convalescent COVID-19. This chain links TRBV19 with TRBJ1-5, with D perhaps TRBD1 (5 bases). The sequenced sample was peripheral blood. DNA for the CDR3: TGTGCCAGTAGAGACGACAGACCCGTCGGGCCCCAGCATTTT. Translated, it gives CASRDDRPVGPQHF.